This T cell receptor beta chain was captured in a study of regulatory T cells in long-lasting Graves disease. Study outcomes and limitations: Newly diagnosed Graves' patients had higher TCR diversity than persistent ones.

Comments on this clonotype: The antigen is not known.

Germline V gives CDR1 MNHNS, CDR2 SASEGT. J was trimmed by 5 bases and V by 6 bases; bases with no gene match: 11. The CDR3 is made up of 15 amino acids. Relying on iRepertoire HTBI primers and Arm-PCR of CDR3 regions, the team built TCR beta libraries. TCRdb called the multiplex PCR reads again in MiXCR, with one record for every CDR3 protein. The sample has under 700,000 distinct CDR3 sequences; about 15% are singletons. Indicated time point: newly diagnosed GD, antithyroid drugs for less than 3 months. From PBMCs, RNA was extracted and then used to make the TCR library. The same sample was also used in a study of T cells in Graves' hyperthyroidism and ophthalmopathy.

The specimen was peripheral blood mononuclear cells (PBMCs), collected at new diagnosis, from a patient treated with antithyroid drugs. This chain links TRBV6-1 with TRBJ2-7; 9 bases align to TRBD2. The receptor comes from a woman in her forties or fifties with Graves disease. The CDR3 sequence is CASRGWSGGPNEQYF. CDR3 nucleotides: TGTGCCAGCAGAGGTTGGAGCGGGGGGCCCAACGAGCAGTACTTC.